These T cell receptor beta chains were read from a single sample in a study of regulatory T cells in long-lasting Graves disease. MiXCR, run by TCRdb on the multiplex PCR reads, gives a single entry per CDR3 protein. This sample has 400,000 to 650,000 distinct CDR3 sequences, with about 16% found just once. This sample was shared with a second study, whose subject was T cells in Graves' hyperthyroidism and ophthalmopathy.

The sequencing here drew on peripheral blood mononuclear cells (PBMCs), taken at new diagnosis, from a patient treated with antithyroid drugs. These receptors came from a middle-aged woman with Graves disease. Each CDR3 is given with its conserved first and last residue. A D gene is named only where the DNA matches it firmly. The size field is filled for only some rows; it gives once, few, many or a size class.

clone_size	d_call	v_call	j_call	cdr3_nt	cdr3_aa
many	-	TRBV30	TRBJ1-2	TGTGCCTGGAGTGTACTGGGCAACTATGGCTACACCTTC	CAWSVLGNYGYTF
many	TRBD2	TRBV2	TRBJ2-7	TGTGCCAGCGGATCCCTAGCGGGGCTCTCATATAACGAGCAGTACTTC	CASGSLAGLSYNEQYF
few	TRBD1	TRBV6-1	TRBJ1-6	TGTGCCAGCAGTCTTACGGGACAGGAGGTTGGATCACCCCTCCACTTT	CASSLTGQEVGSPLHF
many	TRBD2	TRBV11-2	TRBJ2-1	TGTGCCAGCAGCGCCCTAGCGGGGGGGCCCAGCTCCTACAATGAGCAGTTCTTC	CASSALAGGPSSYNEQFF
many	TRBD1	TRBV11-2	TRBJ2-7	TGTGCCAGCAGCGCCGACAGGGATGCATCCTACGAGCAGTACTTC	CASSADRDASYEQYF
few	-	TRBV20-1	TRBJ2-2	TGCAGTGCTCTAACCCACTGGAACACCGGGGAGCTGTTTTTT	CSALTHWNTGELFF
few	-	TRBV5-4	TRBJ1-1	TGTGCCAGCAGCGCGAAGGGTAAGGACACTGAAGCTTTCTTT	CASSAKGKDTEAFF
many	-	TRBV20-1	TRBJ1-5	TGCAGTGCTAGCCGGGGCAATCAGCCCCAGCATTTT	CSASRGNQPQHF
-	-	TRBV5-1	TRBJ1-1	TGCGCCAGCAGCTTGGGGCTAATCAACACTGAAGCTTTCTTT	CASSLGLINTEAFF
few	-	TRBV19	TRBJ2-6	TGTGCCAGTAGTGCGACAGGGGCCAACGTCCTGACTTTC	CASSATGANVLTF
-	TRBD1	TRBV6-1	TRBJ1-2	TGTGCCAGCAGACCCCTGGACAGGGTTGACTATGGCTACACCTTC	CASRPLDRVDYGYTF
-	-	TRBV20-1	TRBJ2-2	TGCAGTGCGTCATCCGGGACGGCGGGGACCGGGGAGCTGTTTTTT	CSASSGTAGTGELFF